This T cell receptor (beta chain) was identified in a study of blood T cell repertoires in COVID-19. Study at large: The United States, Italy and Spain were the sources of the acute and convalescent COVID-19 samples. T cells, B-cell-depleted T cells, or PBMCs supplied cDNA or gDNA.

In the study's own analysis: How many nucleated cells were present was estimated from reference gene primer amplification. The data were produced by immunoSEQ multiplex PCR, yet TCRdb's version contains in-frame clones alone and is incomplete. The DNA gave D and trimming, while V, J and clone size come from that table. The data show more than 55,000 clones, with roughly 80% seen just once and almost 10% held by the top ten. The germline CDR1 and CDR2 sequences are MGHRA and YSYEKL. This CDR3 comprises 16 residues. Deletions cut 1 base from V and 4 bases from J, with 14 bases between. The TCR was taken from a woman older than 75 with acute or convalescent COVID-19. The chain carries TRBV4-1 and TRBJ1-5; a weak D match, TRBD1 (5 bases). Material for sequencing was peripheral blood. DNA for the CDR3: TGCGCCAGCAGCCAAGGCTTCGGGGGGTCGAATCAGCCCCAGCATTTT. Translation: CASSQGFGGSNQPQHF.